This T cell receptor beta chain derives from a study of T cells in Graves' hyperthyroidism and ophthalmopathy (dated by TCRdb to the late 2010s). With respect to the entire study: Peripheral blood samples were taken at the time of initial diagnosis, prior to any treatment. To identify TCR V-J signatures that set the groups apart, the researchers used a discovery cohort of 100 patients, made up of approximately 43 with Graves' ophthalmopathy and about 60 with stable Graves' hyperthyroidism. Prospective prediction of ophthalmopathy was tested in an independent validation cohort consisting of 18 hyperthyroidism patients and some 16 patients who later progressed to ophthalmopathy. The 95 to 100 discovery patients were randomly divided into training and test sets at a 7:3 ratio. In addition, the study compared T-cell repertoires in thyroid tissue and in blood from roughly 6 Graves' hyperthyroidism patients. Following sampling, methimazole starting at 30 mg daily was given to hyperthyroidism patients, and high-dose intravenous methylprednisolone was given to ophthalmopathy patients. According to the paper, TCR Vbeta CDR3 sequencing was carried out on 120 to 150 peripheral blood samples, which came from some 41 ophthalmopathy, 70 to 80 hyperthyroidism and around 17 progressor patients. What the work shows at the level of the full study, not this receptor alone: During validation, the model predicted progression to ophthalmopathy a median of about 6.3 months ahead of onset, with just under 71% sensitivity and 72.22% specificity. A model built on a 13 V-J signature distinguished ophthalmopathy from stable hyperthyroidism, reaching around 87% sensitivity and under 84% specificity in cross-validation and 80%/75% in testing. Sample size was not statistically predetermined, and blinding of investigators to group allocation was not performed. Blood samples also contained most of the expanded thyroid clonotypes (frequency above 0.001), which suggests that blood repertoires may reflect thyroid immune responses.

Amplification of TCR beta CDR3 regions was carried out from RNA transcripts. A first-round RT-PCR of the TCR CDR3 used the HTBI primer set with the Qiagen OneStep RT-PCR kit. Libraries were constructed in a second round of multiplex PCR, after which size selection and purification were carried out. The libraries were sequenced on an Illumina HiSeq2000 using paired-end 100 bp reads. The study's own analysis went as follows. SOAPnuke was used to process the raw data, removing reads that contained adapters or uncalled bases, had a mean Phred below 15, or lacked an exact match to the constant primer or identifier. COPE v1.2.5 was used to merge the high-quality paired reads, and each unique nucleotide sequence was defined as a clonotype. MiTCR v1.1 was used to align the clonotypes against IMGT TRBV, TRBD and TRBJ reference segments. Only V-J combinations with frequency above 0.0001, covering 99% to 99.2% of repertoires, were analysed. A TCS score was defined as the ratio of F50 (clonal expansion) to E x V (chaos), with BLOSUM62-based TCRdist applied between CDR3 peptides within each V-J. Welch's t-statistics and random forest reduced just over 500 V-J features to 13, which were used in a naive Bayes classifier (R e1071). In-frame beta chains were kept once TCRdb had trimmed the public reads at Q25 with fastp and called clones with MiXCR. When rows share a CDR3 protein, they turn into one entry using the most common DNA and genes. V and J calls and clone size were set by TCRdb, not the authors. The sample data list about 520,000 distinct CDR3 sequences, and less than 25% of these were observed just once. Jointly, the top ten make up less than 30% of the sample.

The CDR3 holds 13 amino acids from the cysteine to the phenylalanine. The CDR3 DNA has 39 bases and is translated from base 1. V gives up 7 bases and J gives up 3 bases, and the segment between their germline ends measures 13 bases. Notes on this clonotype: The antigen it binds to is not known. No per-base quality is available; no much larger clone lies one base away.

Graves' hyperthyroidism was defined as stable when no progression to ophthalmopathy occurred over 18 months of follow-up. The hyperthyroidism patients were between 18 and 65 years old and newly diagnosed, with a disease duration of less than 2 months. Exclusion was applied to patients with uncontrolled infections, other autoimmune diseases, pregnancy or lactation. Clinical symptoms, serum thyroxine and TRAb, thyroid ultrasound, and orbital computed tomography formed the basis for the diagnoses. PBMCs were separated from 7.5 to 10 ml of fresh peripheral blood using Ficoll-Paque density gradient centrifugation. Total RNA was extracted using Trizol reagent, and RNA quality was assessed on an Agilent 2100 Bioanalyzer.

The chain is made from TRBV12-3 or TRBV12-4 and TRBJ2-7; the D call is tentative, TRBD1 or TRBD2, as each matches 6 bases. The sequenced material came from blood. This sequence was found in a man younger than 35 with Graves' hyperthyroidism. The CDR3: CASTQGRSYEQYF. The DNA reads TGTGCCAGCACTCAGGGGAGGAGCTACGAGCAGTACTTC.